Each of the 30 T cell receptor beta chains below was sequenced from the same sample in a study of cytomegalovirus exposure and HLA in healthy donors (dated by TCRdb to about 2017). Libraries were built with the immunoSEQ multiplex PCR assay. A mixture of 60 forward primers for TCR Vbeta segments and 13 reverse primers for TCR Jbeta segments was used in the multiplex PCR. TCRdb took this table from immuneACCESS and kept in-frame rearrangements with V and J called. Such tables lack part of the clones; where checked against another copy, unresolved V genes explain under half of the gap, and the rest is unexplained. The sample records 180,000 or so clones, around three quarters of which are singletons. Around 2.3% of the sample is held by the ten biggest clonotypes. The sequenced sample consisted of PBMCs. These receptors were taken from a woman aged 45-60 years in good health and CMV-seronegative.

This clone came up once. The genes are TRBV4-3 and TRBJ2-2; 7 bases are shared with TRBD1. The CDR3 has 15 residues. Trimming cost V 4 bases and J 1 base; bases outside gene matches: 3. CDR1 is LGHNA, CDR2 YSLEER, per germline. The CDR3 protein is CASSPTGQNTGELFF. The CDR3 DNA follows: TGCGCCAGCAGCCCGACAGGGCAGAACACCGGGGAGCTGTTTTTT.

The rearrangement uses TRBV4-3 and TRBJ2-1, with 10 bases identical to TRBD2. The J segment lost 2 bases and the V segment lost 1 base, leaving 2 bases of the junction unmatched. The length of the CDR3 is 16 residues. Germline CDR1 LGHNA, CDR2 YSLEER. In DNA, the CDR3 is TGCGCCAGCAGCCAAGGGACTAGCGGAACCTACAATGAGCAGTTCTTC. It codes for CASSQGTSGTYNEQFF.

The V and J genes are TRBV5-1 and TRBJ2-1, with D possibly matching TRBD1 (6 bases). This CDR3 is 13 amino acids long. Trimming left V 4 bases short and J 9 bases short, with 14 bases between. Looked up from germline, CDR1 is SGHRS and CDR2 is YFSETQ. The CDR3 loop reads CASSTGLGSEQFF. In DNA, the CDR3 is TGCGCCAGCAGCACAGGGTTGGGGAGTGAGCAGTTCTTC.

This clone occurred once. V is TRBV19 and J is TRBJ2-5, with 8 bases that match TRBD2. V shed 5 bases, J shed 4 bases, and the junction held 3 bases outside the gene matches. CDR1 LNHDA and CDR2 SQIVND come from the germline V gene (reference sequence). The length of the CDR3 is 13 residues. The CDR3 sequence: CASSDLAGETQYF. CDR3 DNA: TGTGCCAGTAGTGACCTAGCGGGAGAGACCCAGTACTTC. Variable domain in full (rest from reference TRBV19 and TRBJ2-5): DGGITQSPKYLFRKEGQNVTLSCEQNLNHDAMYWYRQDPGQGLRLIYYSQIVNDFQKGDIAEGYSVSREKKESFPLTVTSAQKNPTAFYLCASSDLAGETQYFGPGTRLLVL.

This clone was seen once. The chain combines TRBV7-9 with TRBJ2-7, with TRBD2 identical over 10 bases. CDR1 and CDR2 from the germline V gene are SEHNR and FQNEAQ (reference sequence). The CDR3 runs to 15 residues. Trimming at V came to 1 base and at J to 6 bases, leaving 6 bases not matched to a gene. CDR3 nucleotides: TGTGCCAGCAGCTTAGGATCCAGCGGGGGGGGCGAGCAGTACTTC. The encoded protein is CASSLGSSGGGEQYF.

The chain joins TRBV29-1 to TRBJ2-7, with TRBD1 as a possible D gene (6 bases). CDR3 length: 12 amino acids. Germline-derived CDR1 and CDR2 are SQVTM and ANQGSEA. The germline V and J ends were trimmed by 4 bases and 2 bases, with 9 bases remaining between them. CDR3: CSVGTVTYEQYF. The CDR3 nucleotides are TGCAGCGTTGGGACAGTCACCTACGAGCAGTACTTC.

With respect to this clone: Relative to the germline gene, one junction end is altered; a read error may explain this. The chain is built from TRBV7-2 and TRBJ2-4; 12 bases line up with TRBD2. Germline CDR1 reads SGHTA; CDR2 reads FQGNSA. The CDR3 loop spans 14 amino acids. CDR3 DNA sequence: TGTGCCAGCAGCCTAGCGGGAGGGCGAAACATTCAGTACTTC. This encodes CASSLAGGRNIQYF.

This clone was observed once. V gene TRBV19 combines with J gene TRBJ2-5; D might be TRBD1 (5 bases). The CDR3 spans 13 residues. Germline CDR1 LNHDA, CDR2 SQIVND (reference sequence). Trimming took 5 bases from V and 6 from J, leaving 13 bases between them. The CDR3 region has the DNA TGTGCCAGTAGTGTTCAGGGCTTTCAGACCCAGTACTTC. It yields the protein CASSVQGFQTQYF.

The chain links TRBV6-6 to TRBJ2-3; TRBD2 agrees at 7 bases. Germline CDR1 reads MNHNY; CDR2 reads SVGAGI (reference sequence). This CDR3 region has 16 residues. J was trimmed by 4 bases and V by 6 bases; bases with no gene match: 13. CDR3 amino acids: CASSPYKGGRSDTQYF. The CDR3 bases are TGTGCCAGCAGCCCTTATAAGGGAGGGAGGTCAGATACGCAGTATTTT.

This chain uses TRBV10-1 with TRBJ2-3; 11 nucleotides match TRBD2. There are 17 residues in the CDR3. In germline, CDR1 is WNHNN, CDR2 SYGVQD (reference sequence). With 0 bases clipped from V and 2 bases from J, the junction kept 4 bases outside the gene matches. The CDR3, as DNA: TGCGCCAGCAGTGAGTCCGGGGGACTAGCGGACACAGATACGCAGTATTTT. Its translation is CASSESGGLADTDTQYF.

This chain uses TRBV6-5 with TRBJ2-2; D is unresolved. Germline V gene sequence: CDR1 MNHEY, CDR2 SVGAGI. This CDR3 has 15 amino acids. Deletions cut 3 bases from V and 1 base from J, with 9 bases between. CDR3 sequence: CASSYFPGNTGELFF. DNA of the CDR3: TGTGCCAGCAGTTATTTTCCAGGGAACACCGGGGAGCTGTTTTTT.

Only a few counts were recorded for this clone. The rearrangement uses TRBV28 and TRBJ2-7, with 7 bases fitting TRBD1. Germline V CDR1 and CDR2: MDHEN, SYDVKM. V lost 6 bases to trimming and J lost 2 bases; unmatched junction nucleotides: 4. The CDR3 has 13 amino acids. The CDR3 coding sequence is TGTGCCAGCAGCCTAGACAGGGCCTACGAGCAGTACTTC. It encodes CASSLDRAYEQYF.

The chain combines TRBV6-6 with TRBJ1-1; D remains ambiguous. Trimming took off 0 bases at V and 4 bases at J, with 15 bases between the two ends. Germline CDR1 reads MNHNY; CDR2 reads SVGAGI (reference sequence). This CDR3 is built from 16 residues. Here the CDR3 DNA reads TGTGCCAGCAGTTACTCGAGCGGGGAGCGAGGCACTGAAGCTTTCTTT. This codes for CASSYSSGERGTEAFF.

Of note for this clone: The junction shows a germline mismatch at one end, possibly a read error. The chain links TRBV5-8 to TRBJ2-6, with D possibly matching TRBD1 (6 bases). The germline gives CDR1 SGHTS, CDR2 YDEGEE. The CDR3 has 16 residues. DNA for the CDR3: TGTGCCAGCAAAGTACAGGGAACTCCCGGGGACAACGTCCTGACTTTC. Its translation is CASKVQGTPGDNVLTF. Filled out from reference TRBV5-8 and TRBJ2-6, the complete variable domain reads EAGVTQSPTHLIKTRGQQATLRCSPISGHTSVYWYQQALGLGLQFLLWYDEGEERNRGNFPPRFSGRQFPNYSSELNVNALELEDSALYLCASKVQGTPGDNVLTFGAGSRLTVL.

The chain has TRBV28 and TRBJ2-1; TRBD2 aligns across 9 bases. The V and J ends lost 7 bases and 2 bases, in that order; junction bases with no gene match: 15. Germline CDR1 and CDR2: MDHEN and SYDVKM. The CDR3 is 18 amino acids. The CDR3 DNA sequence: TGTGCCAGCACCCGACCCACTCGCGGGGGGGCCCCCTACAATGAGCAGTTCTTC. Translating gives CASTRPTRGGAPYNEQFF.

The chain employs TRBV5-1 and TRBJ2-5; 8 bases fit TRBD1. The CDR3 is 14 amino acids. Trimming at V came to 4 bases and at J to 7 bases, leaving 9 bases not matched to a gene. Per the germline V gene, CDR1 is SGHRS and CDR2 is YFSETQ. CDR3 DNA: TGCGCCAGCAGCACGGGACAGGAGCCGGGGACCCAGTACTTC. Residues: CASSTGQEPGTQYF. Based on the CDR3 plus reference TRBV5-1 and TRBJ2-5, the full variable domain is KAGVTQTPRYLIKTRGQQVTLSCSPISGHRSVSWYQQTPGQGLQFLFEYFSETQRNKGNFPGRFSGRQFSNSRSEMNVSTLELGDSALYLCASSTGQEPGTQYFGPGTRLLVL.

This sequence joins TRBV18 and TRBJ1-3; D is possibly TRBD1 (6 bases). The CDR3 runs to 18 residues. Germline assignment: CDR1 KGHSH and CDR2 LQKENI. V lost 4 bases, J lost 0 bases, and 19 bases lay in between. CDR3 sequence (DNA): TGTGCCAGCTCACGGGGGCCTCAGGGCCCGAGCTCTGGAAACACCATATATTTT. This translates into CASSRGPQGPSSGNTIYF.

The chain uses TRBV7-9 and TRBJ2-3; possibly TRBD2 for D (5 bases). CDR3 size: 15 residues. The V end lost 3 bases, the J end lost 2 bases, and 12 bases lay between the germline ends. Germline V lookup: CDR1 SEHNR, CDR2 FQNEAQ (reference sequence). CDR3 sequence: CASSFPGTFTDTQYF. The CDR3 nucleotides read TGTGCCAGCAGCTTCCCGGGAACATTCACAGATACGCAGTATTTT.

V gene TRBV10-1 combines with J gene TRBJ2-3; 10 bases are shared with TRBD2. Trimming cost V 4 bases and J 8 bases; bases outside gene matches: 9. In germline, CDR1 is WNHNN, CDR2 SYGVQD (reference sequence). The CDR3 totals 15 residues. The CDR3 region is CASSVLAGVGGTQYF. DNA for the CDR3: TGCGCCAGCAGTGTGCTAGCGGGGGTCGGCGGTACGCAGTATTTT.

There are a few counts of this clone. The genes are TRBV6-5 and TRBJ2-2, with D possibly TRBD1 on 7 matching bases. Trimming cost V 5 bases and J 3 bases, with 13 bases left between them. The CDR3 extends over 15 amino acids. Germline V gene data show CDR1 as MNHEY and CDR2 as SVGAGI. CDR3 in amino acids: CASSTDRRDTGELFF. CDR3 in DNA: TGTGCCAGCAGTACGGACAGGAGGGACACCGGGGAGCTGTTTTTT.

This clone was found a few times. This chain links TRBV11-3 with TRBJ2-1, with TRBD2 identical over 8 bases. Germline assignment: CDR1 SGHNT and CDR2 YENEEA. The CDR3 extends over 15 amino acids. Trimming took 5 bases from V and 2 from J; bases not matched to a gene: 5. CDR3 protein: CASSEYSGAYNEQFF. Here the CDR3 DNA reads TGTGCCAGCAGCGAATATAGCGGGGCCTACAATGAGCAGTTCTTC.

Only one count was recorded for this clone. The junction departs from germline at one end; a sequencing error may be responsible. The chain joins TRBV7-9 to TRBJ1-6; TRBD1 might be the D (6 bases). The germline V gene encodes CDR1 SEHNR and CDR2 FQNEAQ (reference sequence). The CDR3 covers 14 residues. The CDR3 sequence: CSSSYRDRQAPLHF. The CDR3 nucleotides read TGTTCCAGCAGCTACCGGGACCGACAGGCACCCCTCCACTTT.

The chain links TRBV28 to TRBJ1-5, with a possible D match to TRBD1 (5 bases). Trimming shortened V by 9 bases and J by 4 bases, and 13 bases separated the two germline ends. The CDR3 covers 13 residues. Germline assignment: CDR1 MDHEN and CDR2 SYDVKM. For the CDR3, the DNA is TGTGCCAGTGCCCGGGAGGGGAATCAGCCCCAGCATTTT. It translates to CASAREGNQPQHF. Full variable domain (outside the CDR3, taken from reference TRBV28 and TRBJ1-5): DVKVTQSSRYLVKRTGEKVFLECVQDMDHENMFWYRQDPGLGLRLIYFSYDVKMKEKGDIPEGYSVSREKKERFSLILESASTNQTSMYLCASAREGNQPQHFGDGTRLSIL.

The V call is TRBV28, the J call TRBJ1-5; 8 nucleotides match TRBD1. Germline CDR1 MDHEN, CDR2 SYDVKM. The length of the CDR3 is 18 residues. With 6 bases clipped from V and 0 bases from J, the junction kept 13 bases outside the gene matches. In nucleotides, the CDR3 is TGTGCCAGCAGCCTCCTGCGGGACAGGAGATATAGCAATCAGCCCCAGCATTTT. Translating it yields CASSLLRDRRYSNQPQHF.

V gene TRBV7-9 combines with J gene TRBJ2-2; TRBD2 matches 7 bases. V lost 8 bases and J lost 6; bases outside the gene matches: 18. The CDR3 runs to 17 residues. Looked up from germline, CDR1 is SEHNR and CDR2 is FQNEAQ (reference sequence). The CDR3 here is CASSPAPAGEVSGELFF. CDR3 nucleotide sequence: TGTGCCAGCTCACCCGCCCCGGCGGGAGAAGTCTCCGGGGAGCTGTTTTTT.

The chain joins TRBV4-2 to TRBJ1-3; TRBD1 is a possible D gene (6 bases). CDR3 length: 16 amino acids. The germline V and J ends were trimmed by 4 bases and 0 bases, with 13 bases remaining between them. Germline CDR1 LGHNA, CDR2 YNFKEQ. This chain's CDR3 is CASSPGHQSSGNTIYF. The DNA of the CDR3 is TGTGCCAGCAGCCCGGGACACCAGAGCTCTGGAAACACCATATATTTT.

The chain couples TRBV23-1 to TRBJ2-7, with D hard to call. TRBV23-1 has ORF status, its function being uncertain. Trimming stripped 0 bases from V and 3 bases from J, with 15 bases between. This CDR3 has 16 residues. DNA of the CDR3: TGCGCCAGCAGTCAATCGCCGACACCATCATACTACGAGCAGTACTTC. Translation: CASSQSPTPSYYEQYF.

The chain combines TRBV10-1 with TRBJ1-1; TRBD1 matches at 9 bases. CDR1 and CDR2 (germline): WNHNN, SYGVQD (reference sequence). This CDR3 is 14 amino acids long. The J segment lost 6 bases and the V segment lost 6 bases, leaving 8 bases of the junction unmatched. In DNA, the CDR3 is TGCGCCAGCAGATGGGACAGGGACGGGCCTGAAGCTTTCTTT. This sequence encodes CASRWDRDGPEAFF.

The V call is TRBV19, the J call TRBJ2-3; D is ambiguous. The CDR3 runs 12 residues. Trimming pared 9 bases from V and 4 bases from J, leaving 11 bases between. The V gene's germline CDR1 is LNHDA and CDR2 SQIVND (reference sequence). In DNA form, the CDR3 reads TGTGCCAGCTCACCCCGGGCAGATACGCAGTATTTT. Encoded protein: CASSPRADTQYF.

This clone was observed a handful of times. The chain couples TRBV6-5 to TRBJ2-4; 9 nucleotides match TRBD1. The CDR3 totals 15 residues. The germline gives CDR1 MNHEY, CDR2 SVGAGI. V gave up 6 bases and J gave up 3 bases; unmatched junction bases: 6. The CDR3 bases are TGTGCCAGCAGCGACTGGGGACAGGGCAAAAACATTCAGTACTTC. Encoded protein: CASSDWGQGKNIQYF.